This T cell receptor beta chain stems from a study of T cell repertoires in cytomegalovirus infection. About the research overall: The authors used CMV epitopes that were HLA-C-restricted (recently identified) and HLA-B-restricted (well studied). Based on public TCR beta signatures, there were indications of CMV infection and of a matching HLA type. Study findings and constraints: Dominating the ex vivo response were TCR beta clonotypes that were CMV-specific and HLA-C-restricted.

The ends were cut back, 4 bases at V and 1 base at J, with 7 bases in the middle. Looked up from germline, CDR1 is SGHNT and CDR2 is YENEEA. The CDR3 totals 13 residues. From the reads, TCRdb called clonotypes with MiXCR, one entry per CDR3 protein. The repertoire holds 80,000 to 95,000 distinct CDR3 sequences, with roughly 29% as singletons. Worth noting for this clonotype: Its antigen is still unknown.

This chain joins TRBV11-3 and TRBJ1-1; D gene uncertain. Sequencing used CD8+ T cells from cultured PBMCs, obtained from culture after CMV antigen stimulation. The clonotype was recovered from a human donor in good health (CMV status not recorded). Some clones in this sample may be carry-over from other donors' samples. CDR3 in DNA: TGTGCCAGCAGCTACACCAAGAACACTGAAGCTTTCTTT. Translating gives CASSYTKNTEAFF.